This entry lists 13 T cell receptor beta chains sequenced from one sample in a study of vaccination effects on CD4 cells after COVID-19. Ahead of sequencing, the ViraFEST assay grew antigen-specific CD4+ T cells using viral peptide pools. Investigators separated out CD4+ T cells once around 11 days of culture had passed. Recipients of the vaccine had no prior SARS-CoV-2 infection and negative nucleocapsid antibodies. Their cognate antigens are unknown. Using immunoSEQ multiplex PCR, the repertoire was profiled, and TCRdb retains in-frame clones only, with some absent. The sample holds 25,000 or so clones; around three quarters are singletons and the top ten take about 20%. The sequences come from CD4+ T cells from PBMCs cultured with HCoV-NL63 spike peptides, collected before COVID-19 vaccination. The origin of the receptors is a human donor who received a COVID-19 vaccine.

The chain combines TRBV10-2 with TRBJ2-3; no firm D call. The CDR3 runs 13 residues. Trimming removed 7 bases at V and 0 bases at J, with 8 bases between. Germline-derived CDR1 and CDR2 are WSHSY and SAAADI. The CDR3 is CASITRSTDTQYF. The CDR3 nucleotides read TGCGCCAGCATTACGCGGAGCACAGATACGCAGTATTTT.

Only one count was recorded for this clone. The rearrangement links TRBV15 to TRBJ1-3; 7 bases match TRBD1. Unmatched junction bases numbered 3, after V lost 0 bases and J lost 4 bases. Germline-derived CDR1 and CDR2 are LNHNV and YYDKDF (reference sequence). The CDR3 has 15 amino acids. The CDR3 is CATSRDTGVGNTIYF. CDR3 in DNA: TGTGCCACCAGCAGAGATACAGGGGTGGGAAACACCATATATTTT.

This clone has just one count. The chain uses TRBV28 and TRBJ2-7, with D perhaps matching TRBD2 (5 bases). The V end lost 10 bases, the J end lost 3 bases, and 28 bases lay between the germline ends. This CDR3 spans 17 amino acids. Looked up from germline, CDR1 is MDHEN and CDR2 is SYDVKM. The CDR3 protein is CATNSGNWGGLNYEQYF. The CDR3 bases are TGTGCCACAAACAGCGGTAACTGGGGTGGCCTGAACTACGAGCAGTACTTC.

The chain carries TRBV3-1 (or the pseudogene TRBV3-2) and TRBJ1-2; D call uncertain. The length of the CDR3 is 16 residues. V lost 0 bases, J lost 2 bases, and 13 bases lay in between. Germline V gives CDR1 LGHDT, CDR2 YNNKEL (reference sequence). The CDR3 DNA follows: TGTGCCAGCAGCCAAGAATGGCGTCCGGAAAACTATGGCTACACCTTC. Protein product: CASSQEWRPENYGYTF.

This chain connects TRBV6-1 to TRBJ2-3, with D unclear. The CDR3 has 14 residues. The V end lost 2 bases, the J end lost 1 base, and 7 bases lay between the germline ends. The germline gives CDR1 MNHNS, CDR2 SASEGT. The CDR3 sequence: CASSEPSRTDTQYF. CDR3 DNA sequence: TGTGCCAGCAGTGAACCGTCCCGCACAGATACGCAGTATTTT.

This sequence joins TRBV30 and TRBJ2-5, with 8 positions matching TRBD2. V lost 3 bases to trimming and J lost 2 bases; unmatched junction nucleotides: 5. The CDR3 spans 14 residues. In germline, CDR1 is GTSNPN, CDR2 SVGIG (reference sequence). The CDR3 sequence: CAWSPTSVQETQYF. CDR3 sequence (DNA): TGTGCCTGGAGCCCGACTAGCGTGCAAGAGACCCAGTACTTC. The variable domain in full, completed from reference TRBV30 and TRBJ2-5, reads SQTIHQWPATLVQPVGSPLSLECTVEGTSNPNLYWYRQAAGRGLQLLFYSVGIGQISSEVPQNLSASRPQDRQFILSSKKLLLSDSGFYLCAWSPTSVQETQYFGPGTRLLVL.

The V gene is TRBV15, the J gene TRBJ2-7, with a weak D call TRBD2 (5 bases). Per germline, CDR1 LNHNV and CDR2 YYDKDF (reference sequence). There are 15 residues in the CDR3. Between the trimmed V and J ends, which lost 3 bases and 1 base, there was a span of 13 bases. The CDR3 nucleotides are TGTGCCACCAGCAGGGGTGGAGGCCTTTCCTACGAGCAGTACTTC. Translated: CATSRGGGLSYEQYF.

The chain couples TRBV19 to TRBJ2-7; TRBD1 agrees at 7 bases. The germline gives CDR1 LNHDA, CDR2 SQIVND (reference sequence). This CDR3 comprises 15 residues. V shed 6 bases, J shed 7 bases, and the junction held 15 bases outside the gene matches. The CDR3 protein is CASRTGTSNVWEQYF. CDR3 in DNA: TGTGCCAGTAGGACAGGGACGAGCAACGTCTGGGAGCAGTACTTC.

This chain uses TRBV19 with TRBJ1-1, with 7 nucleotides matching TRBD1. V gave up 4 bases and J gave up 4 bases; unmatched junction bases: 9. Germline V lookup: CDR1 LNHDA, CDR2 SQIVND (reference sequence). This CDR3 has 15 amino acids. CDR3 in amino acids: CASSNKAGGGTEAFF. The CDR3 nucleotides read TGTGCCAGTAGTAACAAAGCAGGGGGTGGCACTGAAGCTTTCTTT. The full variable domain, its missing parts supplied by reference TRBV19 and TRBJ1-1, is DGGITQSPKYLFRKEGQNVTLSCEQNLNHDAMYWYRQDPGQGLRLIYYSQIVNDFQKGDIAEGYSVSREKKESFPLTVTSAQKNPTAFYLCASSNKAGGGTEAFFGQGTRLTVV.

V gene TRBV19 combines with J gene TRBJ2-3; the match to TRBD2 covers 7 bases. The CDR3 spans 14 residues. Per germline, CDR1 LNHDA and CDR2 SQIVND (reference sequence). The ends lost 4 bases at V and 4 bases at J; junction bases unmatched: 5. The CDR3 nucleotides are TGTGCCAGTAGTAGAGCGGGACGGTCAGATACGCAGTATTTT. This codes for CASSRAGRSDTQYF.

This clone has only one observation. The V call is TRBV5-4, the J call TRBJ1-2, with 7 bases aligning to TRBD1. CDR1 and CDR2 (germline): SGHNT, YYREEE (reference sequence). The CDR3 covers 18 residues. Trimming removed 2 bases from V and 6 bases from J; junction bases left unmatched: 19. CDR3: CASSLGVTGLRSADGYTF. The DNA of the CDR3 is TGTGCCAGCAGCTTAGGGGTGACAGGGCTTCGGTCGGCGGATGGCTACACCTTC.

Only a few counts were recorded for this clone. This chain connects TRBV19 to TRBJ2-7; possibly TRBD1 or TRBD2 for D (5 bases each). The length of the CDR3 is 14 residues. In germline, CDR1 is LNHDA, CDR2 SQIVND (reference sequence). V was cut by 5 bases and J by 0 bases, with 11 bases left in between. As DNA, the CDR3 is TGTGCCAGTAGTGTCGGGGACCACTCCTACGAGCAGTACTTC. It translates to CASSVGDHSYEQYF.

The rearrangement links TRBV3-1 (or the pseudogene TRBV3-2) to TRBJ2-7; possible D gene TRBD2, 6 bases. Germline CDR1 is LGHDT and CDR2 is YNNKEL (reference sequence). The CDR3 contains 21 residues. Trimming left V 4 bases short and J 3 bases short, with 34 bases between. The CDR3 protein is CASSPSARILAIRSPDYEQYF. The CDR3 bases are TGTGCCAGCAGCCCCTCCGCCCGGATACTAGCTATCCGTTCCCCCGACTACGAGCAGTACTTC.